A single sample is the source of the 10 T cell receptor beta chains below, sequenced in a study of T cell responses to AZD1222 COVID-19 vaccine (dated by TCRdb to the early 2020s). The intended sense of this specimen's time point label: baseline before first vaccination. Library method: the immunoSEQ multiplex PCR assay. Not all clones reach the TCRdb copy of this immuneACCESS table, which keeps in-frame sequences only. Checked studies attribute under half of the gap to unresolved V genes and leave the rest unexplained. The sample data list 130,000 or so clones, and more than 70% of these were observed just once. Clones ranked in the top ten supply over 2.5% of the sample. This specimen was peripheral blood, taken on day 0 of AZD1222 vaccination. These receptors were collected from an adult in good health.

The rearrangement uses TRBV2 and TRBJ2-2; TRBD2 matches 9 bases. This CDR3 is 17 amino acids long. V lost 0 bases and J lost 3; bases outside the gene matches: 5. CDR1 SNHLY and CDR2 FYNNEI come from the germline V gene. The CDR3 DNA reads TGTGCCAGCAGTGAAGCTGGGATAGCGGGGGACACCGGGGAGCTGTTTTTT. It encodes CASSEAGIAGDTGELFF.

V gene TRBV5-1 combines with J gene TRBJ1-4; D uncertain. This CDR3 region has 14 residues. Trimming took 0 bases from V and 8 from J, leaving 11 bases between them. Germline-derived CDR1 and CDR2 are SGHRS and YFSETQ. CDR3 in DNA: TGCGCCAGCAGCTTGGGGCAGTTGAGGGAAAAACTGTTTTTT. As protein: CASSLGQLREKLFF.

The rearrangement joins TRBV6-1 to TRBJ1-5; a weak D match, TRBD1 (6 bases). The CDR3 has 16 amino acids. Germline V gene data show CDR1 as MNHNS and CDR2 as SASEGT. V dropped 4 bases and J dropped 1 base, with 14 bases sitting between them. Here the CDR3 reads CASSASTGLSNQPQHF. Written as DNA, the CDR3 is TGTGCCAGCAGTGCCTCGACAGGACTAAGCAATCAGCCCCAGCATTTT.

CDR3 DNA sequence: TGTGCCAGCAGTTTATTCGGACAGGGGCACGAGCAGTACTTC. Translated: CASSLFGQGHEQYF. This chain links TRBV28 with TRBJ2-7, with TRBD1 matching 9 bases. The CDR3 loop spans 14 amino acids. The trim removed 1 base at V and 5 bases at J, leaving 3 bases unmatched. Germline V gene sequence: CDR1 MDHEN, CDR2 SYDVKM.

The rearrangement uses TRBV29-1 and TRBJ2-1; D remains ambiguous. Germline V gives CDR1 SQVTM, CDR2 ANQGSEA. The CDR3 has 14 amino acids. The ends were cut back, 4 bases at V and 1 base at J, with 11 bases in the middle. The CDR3 loop reads CSVVAATSYNEQFF. For the CDR3, the DNA is TGCAGCGTTGTGGCGGCCACGTCCTACAATGAGCAGTTCTTC.

The V gene is TRBV6-2 or TRBV6-3, the J gene TRBJ2-7, with D perhaps TRBD1 or TRBD2 (5 bases each). Between the trimmed V and J ends, which lost 5 bases and 2 bases, there was a span of 22 bases. Germline-derived CDR1 and CDR2 are MNHEY and SVGEGT. The CDR3 is 17 residues long. DNA of the CDR3: TGTGCCAGCAGTAAGGGATACGAGAGGGGCCGACCCTACGAGCAGTACTTC. Protein product: CASSKGYERGRPYEQYF.

The V and J genes are TRBV4-3 and TRBJ2-1; a weak D match, TRBD2 (6 bases). The CDR3 totals 15 residues. CDR1 and CDR2 (germline): LGHNA, YSLEER. Trimming left V 3 bases short and J 2 bases short, with 11 bases between. CDR3 sequence reads: CASSQEGRPYNEQFF. The CDR3 DNA sequence: TGCGCCAGCAGCCAGGAGGGGCGCCCCTACAATGAGCAGTTCTTC.

V and J are TRBV2 and TRBJ2-7; D possibly uses TRBD1 or TRBD2 (6 bases each). Trimming left V 1 base short and J 5 bases short, with 12 bases between. The germline gives CDR1 SNHLY, CDR2 FYNNEI. CDR3 size: 14 residues. DNA of the CDR3: TGTGCCAGCAGTGAAGGGGGGGCCGGGCACGAGCAGTACTTC. Translation gives CASSEGGAGHEQYF.

The genes are TRBV29-1 and TRBJ1-2; 10 bases line up with TRBD1. Germline V gives CDR1 SQVTM, CDR2 ANQGSEA. The CDR3 totals 15 residues. Germline trimming cut 5 bases from V and 3 bases from J; bases unmatched to any gene: 9. The CDR3 spells CSVYGTGTGDYGYTF. CDR3 DNA sequence: TGCAGCGTTTATGGGACCGGGACAGGGGACTATGGCTACACCTTC.

The chain couples TRBV4-1 to TRBJ2-1; 8 bases agree with TRBD2. Trimming at V came to 3 bases and at J to 1 base, leaving 5 bases not matched to a gene. The CDR3 is 16 residues long. Germline lookup yields CDR1 MGHRA and CDR2 YSYEKL. CDR3 loop: CASSQGSGRSYNEQFF. In DNA, the CDR3 is TGCGCCAGCAGCCAGGGGAGCGGGAGATCCTACAATGAGCAGTTCTTC.